The 31 T cell receptor beta chains listed next were all sequenced from one sample in a study of blood T cell repertoires in COVID-19. Profiling relied on immunoSEQ multiplex PCR, and the TCRdb table lists in-frame clones only, not all of them. The sample consists of some 250,000 clones, about 88% of them appearing once. Sequenced material: peripheral blood. The receptor set was obtained from a woman in her sixties or seventies with active or convalescent COVID-19.

This clone was detected once. CDR3 nucleotides: TGTGCCAGCAGTGAACGGGGACTGGGGGAAGGGACCCAGTACTTC. The encoded protein is CASSERGLGEGTQYF. The rearrangement uses TRBV2 and TRBJ2-5; weak D call: TRBD2 (6 bases). The germline V and J ends were trimmed by 2 bases and 7 bases, with 17 bases remaining between them. This CDR3 is 15 amino acids long. From germline, CDR1 is SNHLY and CDR2 FYNNEI.

The CDR3 spells CASRPGSGNTIYF. The CDR3 nucleotides read TGTGCCAGCAGGCCCGGTTCGGGAAACACCATATATTTT. The chain combines TRBV12-3 or TRBV12-4 with TRBJ1-3; D is uncertain. This CDR3 region has 13 residues. Trimming left V 6 bases short and J 4 bases short, with 10 bases between.

The chain has TRBV20-1 and TRBJ2-3, with a weak D call TRBD1 (7 bases). Trimming removed 3 bases from V and 4 bases from J, with 14 bases in between. CDR3 length: 14 amino acids. Per the germline V gene, CDR1 is DFQATT and CDR2 is SNEGSKA (reference sequence). CDR3 amino acids: CSASGGGQADTQYF. CDR3 bases: TGCAGTGCTAGTGGAGGGGGCCAGGCAGATACGCAGTATTTT.

This clone has more than one count but fewer than ten. The rearrangement uses TRBV4-3 and TRBJ1-6; 9 bases map to TRBD1. Germline CDR1 LGHNA, CDR2 YSLEER. Germline trimming cut 0 bases from V and 9 bases from J; bases unmatched to any gene: 3. The CDR3 covers 15 residues. CDR3 sequence reads: CASSQEGTGRSPLHF. The DNA of the CDR3 is TGCGCCAGCAGCCAAGAAGGGACAGGGCGTTCACCCCTCCACTTT.

This rearrangement joins TRBV4-1 to TRBJ1-5; D call uncertain. CDR3 size: 15 residues. V lost 1 base and J 1 base, leaving 8 bases between the germline ends. CDR1 is MGHRA, CDR2 YSYEKL, per germline. CDR3 residues: CASSQAWRSNQPQHF. DNA of the CDR3: TGCGCCAGCAGCCAAGCTTGGCGGAGCAATCAGCCCCAGCATTTT.

The chain carries TRBV6-1 and TRBJ2-7; D possibly corresponds to TRBD1 (6 bases). V was trimmed by 3 bases and J by 0 bases, leaving 15 bases between them. The CDR3 is made up of 16 amino acids. Germline assignment: CDR1 MNHNS and CDR2 SASEGT. CDR3 DNA: TGTGCCAGCAGTGATACAGGGCGAGGCTACTCCTACGAGCAGTACTTC. Its translation is CASSDTGRGYSYEQYF.

CDR3 amino acids: CSVLDTYTEAFF. The CDR3 DNA sequence: TGCAGCGTTCTTGACACATACACTGAAGCTTTCTTT. The chain links TRBV29-1 to TRBJ1-1; D is unresolved. Germline lookup yields CDR1 SQVTM and CDR2 ANQGSEA. This CDR3 spans 12 amino acids. V lost 5 bases and J 3 bases, leaving 10 bases between the germline ends.

The CDR3 region is CASSLEVDNEQFF. The CDR3 DNA reads as TGTGCCAGCAGCTTAGAAGTAGACAATGAGCAGTTCTTC. The chain uses TRBV7-9 and TRBJ2-1; D unresolved. Trimming pared 1 base from V and 5 bases from J, leaving 6 bases between. In germline, CDR1 is SEHNR, CDR2 FQNEAQ (reference sequence). The length of the CDR3 is 13 residues.

The chain joins TRBV2 to TRBJ2-5; TRBD2 matches at 11 bases. The germline gives CDR1 SNHLY, CDR2 FYNNEI. J was trimmed by 5 bases and V by 4 bases; bases with no gene match: 3. This CDR3 comprises 14 residues. The CDR3 DNA sequence: TGTGCCAGCAGTGGTAGCGGGGGGGTGGAGACCCAGTACTTC. Its translation: CASSGSGGVETQYF.

The J gene is TRBJ2-7, the V gene TRBV11-2; 8 bases map to TRBD2. The CDR3 totals 15 residues. Looked up from germline, CDR1 is SGHAT and CDR2 is FQNNGV. J lost 6 bases, V lost 2 bases, and 9 bases had no gene match. CDR3 loop: CASSLRGGVASEQYF. CDR3 nucleotide sequence: TGTGCCAGCAGCTTACGGGGGGGGGTAGCCTCCGAGCAGTACTTC. The full variable domain, its missing parts supplied by reference TRBV11-2 and TRBJ2-7, is EAGVAQSPRYKIIEKRQSVAFWCNPISGHATLYWYQQILGQGPKLLIQFQNNGVVDDSQLPKDRFSAERLKGVDSTLKIQPAKLEDSAVYLCASSLRGGVASEQYFGPGTRLTVT.

The V call is TRBV15, the J call TRBJ2-1, with 8 bases matching TRBD2. This CDR3 is built from 16 residues. The ends lost 0 bases at V and 7 bases at J; junction bases unmatched: 8. In germline, CDR1 is LNHNV, CDR2 YYDKDF (reference sequence). CDR3 coding DNA: TGTGCCACCAGCAGAGAACGCACAGCGGGGGTGAATGAGCAGTTCTTC. Protein: CATSRERTAGVNEQFF. Combining the CDR3 with reference TRBV15 and TRBJ2-1 gives the whole variable domain DAMVIQNPRYQVTQFGKPVTLSCSQTLNHNVMYWYQQKSSQAPKLLFHYYDKDFNNEADTPDNFQSRRPNTSFCFLDIRSPGLGDTAMYLCATSRERTAGVNEQFFGPGTRLTVL.

This chain links TRBV5-1 with TRBJ1-3; possible D gene TRBD1, 5 bases. V was shortened by 0 bases and J by 4 bases, with 11 bases between the two germline ends. Looked up from germline, CDR1 is SGHRS and CDR2 is YFSETQ. The CDR3 has 15 amino acids. The chain's CDR3 is CASSLVGVSGNTIYF. CDR3 sequence (DNA): TGCGCCAGCAGCTTGGTAGGGGTATCCGGAAACACCATATATTTT.

This clone was recorded once. The chain joins TRBV19 to TRBJ2-1; the match to TRBD2 covers 12 bases. The CDR3 is made up of 17 amino acids. From germline, CDR1 is LNHDA and CDR2 SQIVND (reference sequence). V shed 1 base, J shed 3 bases, and the junction held 4 bases outside the gene matches. In nucleotides, the CDR3 is TGTGCCAGTAGTATAGGGAGACTAGCGGGGGACTACAATGAGCAGTTCTTC. This codes for CASSIGRLAGDYNEQFF.

The chain has TRBV6-5 and TRBJ1-2, with D possibly TRBD1 on 6 matching bases. V lost 4 bases and J 7 bases, leaving 13 bases between the germline ends. This CDR3 comprises 13 residues. The germline V gene encodes CDR1 MNHEY and CDR2 SVGAGI. CDR3 nucleotide sequence: TGTGCCAGCAGTTTCCGACAGGCTAGTGGCTACACCTTC. As protein: CASSFRQASGYTF.

The genes are TRBV6-2 or TRBV6-3 and TRBJ2-3; TRBD2 agrees at 9 bases. V lost 6 bases to trimming and J lost 2 bases; unmatched junction nucleotides: 12. Germline V lookup: CDR1 MNHEY, CDR2 SVGEGT. The CDR3 consists of 17 residues. CDR3 coding DNA: TGTGCCAGCAGCCCCTCGATAGCGGGGGCATACACAGATACGCAGTATTTT. Translation: CASSPSIAGAYTDTQYF.

The rearrangement joins TRBV15 to TRBJ2-7; D may be TRBD2 (6 bases). The CDR3 extends over 14 amino acids. The germline gives CDR1 LNHNV, CDR2 YYDKDF (reference sequence). With 1 base removed from V and 2 bases from J, the gap between germline ends came to 9 bases. CDR3 sequence (DNA): TGTGCCACCAGCAGAGGGGGGGTAGCCTACGAGCAGTACTTC. It encodes CATSRGGVAYEQYF.

With regard to this clone: The final CDR3 position lacks the conserved phenylalanine or tryptophan, pointing to a likely read error. It is unclear where the CDR3 begins or ends on the DNA, so no DNA is shown, and the CDR3 is as TCRdb lists it. This rearrangement joins TRBV23-1 to TRBJ1-1. TRBV23-1 is recorded as an ORF, its role being uncertain. Both ends counted, the CDR3 spans 13 residues. CDR3 region: CASSQSGGARGSI.

This clone was recorded a few times. The chain joins TRBV21-1 to TRBJ2-7; the table's TRBD2 call for D was not verified on the DNA. TRBV21-1 is classified as a pseudogene. This CDR3 has 14 residues. CDR3 DNA: TGTGCCAGCAGCAAACTGACAGCGGGAGGCGAGCAGTACTTC. As protein: CASSKLTAGGEQYF.

CDR3 coding DNA: TGTGCCAGTAGTAGTACAGGCATATTCAGCACTGAAGCTTTCTTT. Translation: CASSSTGIFSTEAFF. The chain employs TRBV19 and TRBJ1-1; possibly TRBD1 for D (5 bases). Germline CDR1 reads LNHDA; CDR2 reads SQIVND (reference sequence). This CDR3 is 15 amino acids long. The V end lost 4 bases, the J end lost 4 bases, and 16 bases lay between the germline ends.

The chain has TRBV11-2 and TRBJ2-5, with a tentative D call TRBD2 (7 bases). Germline CDR1 is SGHAT and CDR2 is FQNNGV. V lost 7 bases and J 2 bases, leaving 11 bases between the germline ends. The CDR3 contains 13 residues. CDR3 DNA sequence: TGTGCCAGCAAGGAGGGGGGGCAAGAGACCCAGTACTTC. As protein: CASKEGGQETQYF.

This chain connects TRBV19 to TRBJ1-2, with TRBD1 matching over 7 bases. The CDR3 extends over 14 amino acids. Germline loops: CDR1 LNHDA, CDR2 SQIVND (reference sequence). Trimming took 6 bases from V and 5 from J; bases not matched to a gene: 9. The CDR3 region has the DNA TGTGCCAGTAGCCCGGACAGGATGATTTATGGCTACACCTTC. Amino acid sequence: CASSPDRMIYGYTF.

The genes are TRBV7-2 and TRBJ1-1, with D possibly matching TRBD1 (6 bases). This CDR3 spans 17 amino acids. The germline gives CDR1 SGHTA, CDR2 FQGNSA. V gave up 2 bases and J gave up 0 bases, with 16 bases separating them. The DNA for the CDR3 is TGTGCCAGCAGCTTAAGTTTAGTTCAGGGGTTGAACACTGAAGCTTTCTTT. Amino acids: CASSLSLVQGLNTEAFF.

This chain joins TRBV2 and TRBJ1-3, with unresolved D. The germline V gene encodes CDR1 SNHLY and CDR2 FYNNEI. Trimming took 4 bases from V and 0 from J, leaving 22 bases between them. This CDR3 has 19 residues. The CDR3 spells CASSGFGGKEDGSGNTIYF. In DNA form, the CDR3 reads TGTGCCAGCAGTGGATTTGGAGGGAAAGAGGACGGCTCTGGAAACACCATATATTTT.

The chain couples TRBV4-1 to TRBJ2-5; tentatively, D is TRBD2 (7 bases). Germline V gene lookup returns CDR1 MGHRA and CDR2 YSYEKL. CDR3 length equals 15 residues. The V end was cut by 2 bases, the J end by 4 bases, with 14 bases between. The CDR3 spells CASSQTTGRGETQYF. CDR3 nucleotide sequence: TGCGCCAGCAGCCAAACCACAGGGAGGGGAGAGACCCAGTACTTC.

This clone occurred once. The chain uses TRBV24-1 and TRBJ2-2; D possibly corresponds to TRBD1 (5 bases). CDR1 and CDR2 (germline): KGHDR, SFDVKD. The V and J ends lost 5 bases and 0 bases respectively, with 6 bases between them. There are 14 residues in the CDR3. The CDR3 DNA sequence: TGTGCCACCAGTGTGGGGCCGAACACCGGGGAGCTGTTTTTT. It is translated as CATSVGPNTGELFF.

The chain recombines TRBV7-8 with TRBJ2-2; a weak D match, TRBD1 (6 bases). Germline CDR1 SGHVS, CDR2 FQNEAQ. The CDR3 consists of 14 residues. Trimming stripped 2 bases from V and 5 bases from J, with 9 bases between. The CDR3 sequence is CASSLPGVTGELFF. CDR3 DNA: TGTGCCAGCAGCTTACCAGGGGTTACCGGGGAGCTGTTTTTT.

This chain joins TRBV9 and TRBJ2-5; the D is unclear. This CDR3 has 12 residues. V was cut by 4 bases and J by 5 bases, with 9 bases left in between. Germline V CDR1 and CDR2: SGDLS, YYNGEE. This CDR3 is CASSIPSETQYF. CDR3 DNA: TGTGCCAGCAGCATTCCTTCCGAGACCCAGTACTTC.

The chain links TRBV11-2 to TRBJ1-1; D ambiguous. Trimming pared 4 bases from V and 11 bases from J, leaving 17 bases between. The CDR3 is made up of 13 amino acids. Germline V gene data show CDR1 as SGHAT and CDR2 as FQNNGV. The CDR3 DNA reads as TGTGCCAGCAGCTCGAGTTTGTGGTCTATGGCTTTCTTT. Its protein is CASSSSLWSMAFF. Complete variable domain (other parts from reference TRBV11-2 and TRBJ1-1): EAGVAQSPRYKIIEKRQSVAFWCNPISGHATLYWYQQILGQGPKLLIQFQNNGVVDDSQLPKDRFSAERLKGVDSTLKIQPAKLEDSAVYLCASSSSLWSMAFFGQGTRLTVV.

V and J are TRBV19 and TRBJ1-5; no clear D. The V gene lost 4 bases and the J gene lost 3 bases, with 13 bases spanning the gap. This CDR3 has 15 amino acids. Germline V gives CDR1 LNHDA, CDR2 SQIVND (reference sequence). CDR3 nucleotides: TGTGCCAGTAGTACCCTCTCGGGTTCCAATCAGCCCCAGCATTTT. Translated: CASSTLSGSNQPQHF.

The chain joins TRBV18 to TRBJ1-5, with a possible D match to TRBD1 (6 bases). Trimming removed 5 bases at V and 5 bases at J, with 10 bases between. The V gene's germline CDR1 is KGHSH and CDR2 LQKENI. This CDR3 region has 13 residues. CDR3 region: CASSGSGDQPQHF. For the CDR3, the DNA is TGTGCCAGCTCAGGTTCAGGGGATCAGCCCCAGCATTTT.

This chain joins TRBV5-5 and TRBJ2-7, with 7 bases identical to TRBD1. The CDR3 contains 16 residues. Per the germline V gene, CDR1 is SGHKS and CDR2 is YYEKEE (reference sequence). With V trimmed by 4 bases and J by 0 bases, 10 bases remained unmatched. The DNA for the CDR3 is TGTGCCAGCAGCCTAAGGGACAGTATGAGCTCCTACGAGCAGTACTTC. Protein sequence: CASSLRDSMSSYEQYF.